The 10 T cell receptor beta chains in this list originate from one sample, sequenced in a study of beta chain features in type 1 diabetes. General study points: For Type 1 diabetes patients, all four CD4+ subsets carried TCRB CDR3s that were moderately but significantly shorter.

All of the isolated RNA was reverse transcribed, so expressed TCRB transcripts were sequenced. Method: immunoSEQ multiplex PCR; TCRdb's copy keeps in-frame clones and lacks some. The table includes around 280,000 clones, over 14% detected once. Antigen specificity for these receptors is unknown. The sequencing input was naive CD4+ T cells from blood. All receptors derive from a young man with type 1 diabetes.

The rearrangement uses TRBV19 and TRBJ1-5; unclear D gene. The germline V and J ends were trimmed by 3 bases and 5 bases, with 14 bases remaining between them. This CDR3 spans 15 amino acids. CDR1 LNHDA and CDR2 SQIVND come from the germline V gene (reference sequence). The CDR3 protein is CASSMVQAPDQPQHF. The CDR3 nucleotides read TGTGCCAGTAGTATGGTCCAGGCGCCGGATCAGCCCCAGCATTTT.

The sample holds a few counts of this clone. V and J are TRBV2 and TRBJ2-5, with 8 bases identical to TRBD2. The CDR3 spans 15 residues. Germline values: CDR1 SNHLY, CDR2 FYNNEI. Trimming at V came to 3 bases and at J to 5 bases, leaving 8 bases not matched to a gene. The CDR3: CASSEDGGAVETQYF. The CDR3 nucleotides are TGTGCCAGCAGTGAGGACGGGGGGGCCGTTGAGACCCAGTACTTC.

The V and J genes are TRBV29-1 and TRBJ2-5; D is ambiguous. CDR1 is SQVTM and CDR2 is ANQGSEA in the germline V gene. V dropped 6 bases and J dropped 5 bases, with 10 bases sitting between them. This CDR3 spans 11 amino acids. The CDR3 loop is CSVGERETQYF. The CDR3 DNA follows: TGCAGCGTGGGCGAACGGGAGACCCAGTACTTC. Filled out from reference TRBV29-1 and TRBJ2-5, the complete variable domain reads SAVISQKPSRDICQRGTSLTIQCQVDSQVTMMFWYRQQPGQSLTLIATANQGSEATYESGFVIDKFPISRPNLTFSTLTVSNMSPEDSSIYLCSVGERETQYFGPGTRLLVL.

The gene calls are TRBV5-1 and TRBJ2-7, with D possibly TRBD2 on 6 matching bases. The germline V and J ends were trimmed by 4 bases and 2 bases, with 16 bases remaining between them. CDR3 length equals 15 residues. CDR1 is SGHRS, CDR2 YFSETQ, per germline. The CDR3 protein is CASSETGTSPYEQYF. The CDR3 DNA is TGCGCCAGCAGCGAAACCGGGACTTCTCCCTACGAGCAGTACTTC.

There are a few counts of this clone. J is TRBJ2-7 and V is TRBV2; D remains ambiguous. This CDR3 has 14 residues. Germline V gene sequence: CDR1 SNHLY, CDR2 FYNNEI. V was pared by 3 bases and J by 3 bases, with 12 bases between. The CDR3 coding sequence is TGTGCCAGCAGTGACCAGTCCTCCTTCTACGAGCAGTACTTC. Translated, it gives CASSDQSSFYEQYF.

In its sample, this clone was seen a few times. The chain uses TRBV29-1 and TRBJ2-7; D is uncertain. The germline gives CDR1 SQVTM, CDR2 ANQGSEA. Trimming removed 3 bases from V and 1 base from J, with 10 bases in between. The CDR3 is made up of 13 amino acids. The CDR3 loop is CSVELFRSYEQYF. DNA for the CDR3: TGCAGCGTTGAGCTATTCCGATCCTACGAGCAGTACTTC.

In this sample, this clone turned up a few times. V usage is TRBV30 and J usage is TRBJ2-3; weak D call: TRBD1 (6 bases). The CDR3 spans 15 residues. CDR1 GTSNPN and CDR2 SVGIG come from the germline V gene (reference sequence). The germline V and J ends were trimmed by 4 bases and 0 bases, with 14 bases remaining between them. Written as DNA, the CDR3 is TGTGCCTGGACCAAGGACAGCCCTAGCACAGATACGCAGTATTTT. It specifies CAWTKDSPSTDTQYF.

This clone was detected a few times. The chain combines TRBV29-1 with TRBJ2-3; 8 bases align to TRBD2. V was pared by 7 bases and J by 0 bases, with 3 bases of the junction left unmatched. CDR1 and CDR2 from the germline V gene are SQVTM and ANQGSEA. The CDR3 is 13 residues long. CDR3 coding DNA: TGCAGCGGGCGGGGGGCCAGCACAGATACGCAGTATTTT. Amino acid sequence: CSGRGASTDTQYF.

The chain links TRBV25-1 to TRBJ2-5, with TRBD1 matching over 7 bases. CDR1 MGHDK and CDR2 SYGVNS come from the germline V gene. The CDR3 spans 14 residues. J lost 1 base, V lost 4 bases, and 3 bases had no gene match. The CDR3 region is CASSGWTGQETQYF. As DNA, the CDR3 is TGTGCCAGCAGTGGATGGACAGGCCAAGAGACCCAGTACTTC.

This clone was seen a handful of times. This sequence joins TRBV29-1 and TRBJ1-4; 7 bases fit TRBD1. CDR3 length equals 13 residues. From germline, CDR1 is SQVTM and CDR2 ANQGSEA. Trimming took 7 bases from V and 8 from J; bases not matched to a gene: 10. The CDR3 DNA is TGCAGCGCGGGACAGAAGGCGATAGAAAAACTGTTTTTT. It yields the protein CSAGQKAIEKLFF. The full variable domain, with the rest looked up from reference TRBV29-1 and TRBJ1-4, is SAVISQKPSRDICQRGTSLTIQCQVDSQVTMMFWYRQQPGQSLTLIATANQGSEATYESGFVIDKFPISRPNLTFSTLTVSNMSPEDSSIYLCSAGQKAIEKLFFGSGTQLSVL.